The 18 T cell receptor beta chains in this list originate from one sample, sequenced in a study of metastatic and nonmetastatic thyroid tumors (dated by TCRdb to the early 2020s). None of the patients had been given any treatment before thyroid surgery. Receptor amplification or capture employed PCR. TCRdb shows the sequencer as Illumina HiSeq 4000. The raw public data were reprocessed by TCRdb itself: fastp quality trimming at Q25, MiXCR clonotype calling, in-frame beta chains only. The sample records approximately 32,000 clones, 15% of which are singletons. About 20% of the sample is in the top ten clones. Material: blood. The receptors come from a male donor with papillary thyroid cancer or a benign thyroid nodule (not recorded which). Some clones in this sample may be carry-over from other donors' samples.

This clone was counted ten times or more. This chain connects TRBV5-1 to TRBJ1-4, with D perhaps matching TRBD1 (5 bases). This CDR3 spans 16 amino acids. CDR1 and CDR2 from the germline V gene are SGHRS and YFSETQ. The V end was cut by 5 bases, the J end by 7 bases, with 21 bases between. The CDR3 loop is CASRPGGTGNFEKLFF. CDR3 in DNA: TGCGCCAGCAGGCCGGGGGGGACCGGAAATTTTGAAAAACTGTTTTTT.

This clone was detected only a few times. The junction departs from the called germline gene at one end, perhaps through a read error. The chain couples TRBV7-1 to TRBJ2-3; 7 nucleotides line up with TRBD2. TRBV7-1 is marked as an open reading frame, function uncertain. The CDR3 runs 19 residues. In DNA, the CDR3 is TGTGCCAGTAGCTCCGTGGGACTATCGGGGCCAGGGAGCACAGATACGCAGTATTTT. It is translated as CASSSVGLSGPGSTDTQYF.

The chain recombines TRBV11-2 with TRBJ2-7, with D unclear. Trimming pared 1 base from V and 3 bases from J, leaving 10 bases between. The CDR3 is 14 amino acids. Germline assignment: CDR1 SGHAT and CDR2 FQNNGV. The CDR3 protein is CASSLVAPGYEQYF. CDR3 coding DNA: TGTGCCAGCAGCTTAGTTGCTCCAGGCTACGAGCAGTACTTC.

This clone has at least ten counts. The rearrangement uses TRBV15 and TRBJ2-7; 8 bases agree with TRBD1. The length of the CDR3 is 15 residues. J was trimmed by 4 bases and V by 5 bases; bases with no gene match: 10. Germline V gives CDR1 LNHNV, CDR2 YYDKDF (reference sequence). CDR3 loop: CATSEQDRVEYEQYF. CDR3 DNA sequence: TGTGCCACCAGCGAGCAGGACAGGGTAGAGTACGAGCAGTACTTC.

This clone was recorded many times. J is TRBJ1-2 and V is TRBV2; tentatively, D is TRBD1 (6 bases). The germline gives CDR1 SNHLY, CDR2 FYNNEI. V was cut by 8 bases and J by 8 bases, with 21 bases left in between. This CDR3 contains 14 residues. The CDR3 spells CASRWGAGDGGYTF. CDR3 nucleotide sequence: TGTGCCAGCCGTTGGGGAGCAGGGGACGGAGGCTACACCTTC.

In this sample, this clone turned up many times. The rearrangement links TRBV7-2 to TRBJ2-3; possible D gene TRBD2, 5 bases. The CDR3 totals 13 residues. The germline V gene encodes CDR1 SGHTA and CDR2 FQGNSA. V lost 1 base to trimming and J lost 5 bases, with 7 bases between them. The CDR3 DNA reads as TGTGCCAGCAGCTTAGGAGAGGGAGATACGCAGTATTTT. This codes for CASSLGEGDTQYF.

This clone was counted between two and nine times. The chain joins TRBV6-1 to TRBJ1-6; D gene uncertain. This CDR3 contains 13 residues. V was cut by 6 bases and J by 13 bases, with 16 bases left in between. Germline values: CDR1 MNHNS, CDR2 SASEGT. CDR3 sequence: CASRRVWESPLHF. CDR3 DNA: TGTGCCAGCAGGAGGGTGTGGGAATCTCCCCTCCACTTT.

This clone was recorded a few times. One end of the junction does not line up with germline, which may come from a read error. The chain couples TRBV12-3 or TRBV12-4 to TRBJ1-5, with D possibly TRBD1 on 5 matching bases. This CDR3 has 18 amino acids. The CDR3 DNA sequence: TGTGCCAGCAGTTACCGTTTTTTCTTAGGCGGGGCTAATCAGCCCCAGCATTTC. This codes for CASSYRFFLGGANQPQHF.

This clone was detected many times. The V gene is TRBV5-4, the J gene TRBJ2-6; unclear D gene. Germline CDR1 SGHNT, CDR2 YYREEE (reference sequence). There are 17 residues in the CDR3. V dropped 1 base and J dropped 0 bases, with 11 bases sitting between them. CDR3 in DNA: TGTGCCAGCAGCTTGCTCGCGCAAACCTCTGGGGCCAACGTCCTGACTTTC. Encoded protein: CASSLLAQTSGANVLTF.

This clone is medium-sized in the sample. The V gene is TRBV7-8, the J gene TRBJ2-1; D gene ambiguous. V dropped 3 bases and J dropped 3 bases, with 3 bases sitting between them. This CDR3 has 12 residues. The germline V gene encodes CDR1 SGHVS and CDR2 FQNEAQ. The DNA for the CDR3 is TGTGCCAGCAGCTTTGACTACAATGAGCAGTTCTTC. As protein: CASSFDYNEQFF.

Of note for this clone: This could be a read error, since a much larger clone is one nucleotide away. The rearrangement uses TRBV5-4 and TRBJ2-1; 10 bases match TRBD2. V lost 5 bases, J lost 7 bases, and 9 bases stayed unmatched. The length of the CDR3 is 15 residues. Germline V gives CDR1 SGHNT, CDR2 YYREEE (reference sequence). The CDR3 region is CASRDLAGAENEQFF. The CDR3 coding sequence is TGTGCCAGCAGAGACCTAGCGGGAGCGGAAAATGAGCAGTTCTTC.

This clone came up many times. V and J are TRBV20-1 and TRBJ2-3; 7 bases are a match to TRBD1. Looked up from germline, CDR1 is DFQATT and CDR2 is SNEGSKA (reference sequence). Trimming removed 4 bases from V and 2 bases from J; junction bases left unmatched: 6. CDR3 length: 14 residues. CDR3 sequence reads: CSAKGGWYTDTQYF. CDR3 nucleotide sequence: TGCAGTGCTAAAGGGGGCTGGTACACAGATACGCAGTATTTT.

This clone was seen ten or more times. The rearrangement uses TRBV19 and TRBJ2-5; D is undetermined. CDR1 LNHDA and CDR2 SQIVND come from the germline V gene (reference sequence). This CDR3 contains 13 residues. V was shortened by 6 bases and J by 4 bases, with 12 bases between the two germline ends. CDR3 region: CASRKTVGETQYF. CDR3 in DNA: TGTGCCAGTAGGAAAACAGTAGGAGAGACCCAGTACTTC.

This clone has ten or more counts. The chain's CDR3 is CAWRGQGVTETQYF. The CDR3 DNA reads TGTGCCTGGAGGGGGCAGGGAGTGACGGAGACCCAGTACTTC. The J gene is TRBJ2-5, the V gene TRBV30, with D perhaps assigned TRBD1 or TRBD2 (5 bases each). The CDR3 totals 14 residues. V was clipped by 3 bases and J by 5 bases, with 16 bases between them. The germline V gene encodes CDR1 GTSNPN and CDR2 SVGIG (reference sequence).

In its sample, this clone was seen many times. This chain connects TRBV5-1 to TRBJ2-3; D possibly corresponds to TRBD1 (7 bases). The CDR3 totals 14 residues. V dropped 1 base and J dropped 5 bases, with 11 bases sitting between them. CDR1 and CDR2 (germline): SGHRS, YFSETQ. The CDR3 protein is CASSLSGGQDTQYF. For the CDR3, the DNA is TGCGCCAGCAGCTTGTCAGGGGGGCAAGATACGCAGTATTTT.

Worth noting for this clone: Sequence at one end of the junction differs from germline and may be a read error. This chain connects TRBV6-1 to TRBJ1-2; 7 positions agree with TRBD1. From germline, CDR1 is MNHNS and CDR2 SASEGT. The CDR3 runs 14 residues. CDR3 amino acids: CARSPEGASYGYTF. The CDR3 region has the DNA TGTGCCAGAAGCCCCGAGGGGGCAAGCTATGGATACACCTTC.

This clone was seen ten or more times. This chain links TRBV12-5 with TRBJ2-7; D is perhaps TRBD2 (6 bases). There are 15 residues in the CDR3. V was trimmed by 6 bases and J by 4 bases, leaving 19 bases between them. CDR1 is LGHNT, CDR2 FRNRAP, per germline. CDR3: CASGSGGALGYEQYF. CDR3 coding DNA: TGTGCTAGTGGCTCAGGAGGGGCCTTGGGGTACGAGCAGTACTTC. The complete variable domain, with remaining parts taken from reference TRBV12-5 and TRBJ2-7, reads DARVTQTPRHKVTEMGQEVTMRCQPILGHNTVFWYRQTMMQGLELLAYFRNRAPLDDSGMPKDRFSAEMPDATLATLKIQPSEPRDSAVYFCASGSGGALGYEQYFGPGTRLTVT.

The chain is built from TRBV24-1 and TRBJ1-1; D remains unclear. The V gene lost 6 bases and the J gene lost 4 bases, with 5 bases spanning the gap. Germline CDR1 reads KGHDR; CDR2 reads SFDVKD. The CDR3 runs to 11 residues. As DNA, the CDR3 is TGTGCCACCAGTTGGGGCACTGAAGCTTTCTTT. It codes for CATSWGTEAFF.